This TCR beta chain was retrieved from a study of cytomegalovirus exposure and HLA in healthy donors. This clone has just a few counts. This PCR relied on a set of 60 Vbeta primers and 13 Jbeta primers. This table comes from immunoSEQ multiplex PCR, and its TCRdb copy is limited to in-frame clones, with some not included. The data contain 90,000 or so clones, about three quarters of them singletons. Per germline, CDR1 SGHTA and CDR2 FQGNSA. V was trimmed by 1 base and J by 1 base, leaving 10 bases between them. This CDR3 is built from 15 residues. The chain is built from TRBV7-2 and TRBJ1-1; D gene uncertain. This TCR derives from a man aged 25 to 40 in good health and CMV-seropositive. The sequenced sample was PBMCs. The CDR3 loop reads CASSLVARKNTEAFF. The CDR3 DNA reads TGTGCCAGCAGCTTAGTCGCCAGAAAGAACACTGAAGCTTTCTTT.